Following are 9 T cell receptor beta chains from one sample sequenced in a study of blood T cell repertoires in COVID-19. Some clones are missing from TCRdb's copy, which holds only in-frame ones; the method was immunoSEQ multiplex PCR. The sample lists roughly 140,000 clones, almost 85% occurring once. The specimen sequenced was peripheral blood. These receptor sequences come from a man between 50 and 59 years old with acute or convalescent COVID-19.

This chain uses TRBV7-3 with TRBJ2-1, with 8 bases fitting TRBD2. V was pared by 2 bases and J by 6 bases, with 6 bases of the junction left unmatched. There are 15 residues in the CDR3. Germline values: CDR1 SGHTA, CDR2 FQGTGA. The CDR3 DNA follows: TGTGCCAGCAGCTTAGGGGCTAGCGGGTCCAATGAGCAGTTCTTC. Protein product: CASSLGASGSNEQFF. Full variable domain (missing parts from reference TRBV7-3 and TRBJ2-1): GAGVSQTPSNKVTEKGKYVELRCDPISGHTALYWYRQSLGQGPEFLIYFQGTGAADDSGLPNDRFFAVRPEGSVSTLKIQRTERGDSAVYLCASSLGASGSNEQFFGPGTRLTVL.

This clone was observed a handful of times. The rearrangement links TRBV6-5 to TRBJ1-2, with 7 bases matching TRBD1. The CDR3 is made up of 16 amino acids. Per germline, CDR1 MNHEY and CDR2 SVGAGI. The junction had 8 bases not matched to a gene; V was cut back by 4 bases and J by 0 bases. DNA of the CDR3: TGTGCCAGCAGTTCAGTTCGACAGGGACCTAACTATGGCTACACCTTC. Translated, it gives CASSSVRQGPNYGYTF.

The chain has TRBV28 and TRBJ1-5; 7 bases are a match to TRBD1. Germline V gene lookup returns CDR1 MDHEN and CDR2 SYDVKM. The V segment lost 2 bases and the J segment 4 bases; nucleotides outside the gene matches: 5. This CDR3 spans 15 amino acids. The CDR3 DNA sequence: TGTGCCAGCAGTTTAATGGACAGGCAGAATCAGCCCCAGCATTTT. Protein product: CASSLMDRQNQPQHF.

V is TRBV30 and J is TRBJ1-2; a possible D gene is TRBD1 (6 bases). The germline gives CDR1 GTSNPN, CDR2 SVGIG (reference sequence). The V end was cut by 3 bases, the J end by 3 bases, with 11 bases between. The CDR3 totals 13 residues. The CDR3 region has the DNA TGTGCCTGGAGGAAGGACAGCGACTATGGCTACACCTTC. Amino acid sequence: CAWRKDSDYGYTF.

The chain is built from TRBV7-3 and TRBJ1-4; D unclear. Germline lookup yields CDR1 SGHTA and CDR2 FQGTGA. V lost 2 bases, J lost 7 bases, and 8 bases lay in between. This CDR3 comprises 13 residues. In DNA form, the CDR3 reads TGTGCCAGCAGCTTAGTAGGAGGTGAAAAACTGTTTTTT. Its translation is CASSLVGGEKLFF.

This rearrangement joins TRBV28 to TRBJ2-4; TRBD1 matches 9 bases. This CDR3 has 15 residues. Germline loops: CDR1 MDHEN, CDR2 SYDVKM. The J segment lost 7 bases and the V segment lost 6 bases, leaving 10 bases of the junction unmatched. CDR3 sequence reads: CASSNTGGLGNIQYF. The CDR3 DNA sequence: TGTGCCAGCAGCAACACAGGGGGCTTAGGGAACATTCAGTACTTC.

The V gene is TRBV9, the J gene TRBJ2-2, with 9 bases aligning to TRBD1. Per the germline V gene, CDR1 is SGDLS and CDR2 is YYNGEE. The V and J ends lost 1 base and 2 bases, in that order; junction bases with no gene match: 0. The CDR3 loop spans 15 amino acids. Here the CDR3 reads CASSVTGGNTGELFF. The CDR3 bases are TGTGCCAGCAGCGTAACAGGGGGCAACACCGGGGAGCTGTTTTTT.

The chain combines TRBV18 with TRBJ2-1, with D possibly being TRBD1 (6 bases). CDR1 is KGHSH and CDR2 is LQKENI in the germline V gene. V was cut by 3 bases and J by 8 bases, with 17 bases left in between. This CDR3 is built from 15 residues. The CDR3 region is CASSPGQPPEDEQFF. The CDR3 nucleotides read TGTGCCAGCTCACCCGGACAGCCGCCGGAGGATGAGCAGTTCTTC. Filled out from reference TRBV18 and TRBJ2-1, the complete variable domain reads NAGVMQNPRHLVRRRGQEARLRCSPMKGHSHVYWYRQLPEEGLKFMVYLQKENIIDESGMPKERFSAEFPKEGPSILRIQQVVRGDSAAYFCASSPGQPPEDEQFFGPGTRLTVL.

The CDR3 here is CASSVGGGVGEKLFF. The CDR3 DNA reads as TGTGCCAGCAGCGTAGGCGGAGGGGTTGGGGAAAAACTGTTTTTT. The chain couples TRBV9 to TRBJ1-4; D might be TRBD1 (5 bases). CDR1 and CDR2 from the germline V gene are SGDLS and YYNGEE. V lost 0 bases and J lost 8, with 14 bases in between. This CDR3 comprises 15 residues.